This entry is about one T cell receptor beta chain. Its matching antigen is unknown. This sample stems from a study of CD8+CD57+ T cells in acquired aplastic anemia. Study-level information: The mean DNA yield obtained from sorted CD4+ and CD8+ cells came to around 3 ug. CD4+ reads averaged about 11 million in healthy donors.

Overall study results and limits: Fewer than 30 CD8+ CDR3 sequences were shared between patients and controls. Statistical testing detected no significant gap in CD8+ Simpson's diversity between patients and controls.

The CDR3 has 13 amino acids. V was pared by 2 bases and J by 1 base, with 7 bases between. Germline V gene lookup returns CDR1 SGHDT and CDR2 YYEEEE. Profiles of TCR beta VDJ and CDR3 were generated from a genomic DNA template. Each CDR3 protein gets one entry after TCRdb re-called the reads with MiXCR. The repertoire holds 150,000 to 200,000 distinct CDR3 sequences, with around 60% as singletons. Input material: sorted CD4+, CD8+, or CD8+CD57+ T cells (not recorded which) from PBMCs. The V gene is TRBV5-6, the J gene TRBJ2-7; D unresolved. This clonotype originated in a human donor in good health. DNA of the CDR3: TGTGCCAGCAGCTTATTGGGGTCCTACGAGCAGTACTTC. This codes for CASSLLGSYEQYF.